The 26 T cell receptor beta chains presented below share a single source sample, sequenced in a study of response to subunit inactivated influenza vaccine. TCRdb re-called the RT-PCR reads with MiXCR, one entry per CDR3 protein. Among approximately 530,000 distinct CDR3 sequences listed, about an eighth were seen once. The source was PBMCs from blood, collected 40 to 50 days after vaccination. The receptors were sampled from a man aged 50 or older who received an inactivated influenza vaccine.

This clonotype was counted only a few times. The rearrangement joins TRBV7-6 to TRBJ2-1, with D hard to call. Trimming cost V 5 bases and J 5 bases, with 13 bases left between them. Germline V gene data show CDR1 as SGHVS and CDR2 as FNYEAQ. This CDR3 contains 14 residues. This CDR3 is CASSGVPGDNEQFF. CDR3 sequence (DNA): TGTGCCAGCAGCGGAGTTCCAGGTGACAATGAGCAGTTCTTC.

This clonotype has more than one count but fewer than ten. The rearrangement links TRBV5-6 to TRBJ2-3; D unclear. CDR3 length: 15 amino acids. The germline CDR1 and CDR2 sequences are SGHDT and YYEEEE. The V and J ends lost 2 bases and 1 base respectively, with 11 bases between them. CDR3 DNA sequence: TGTGCCAGCAGCTTATTAACTGTCGGCACAGATACGCAGTATTTT. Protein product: CASSLLTVGTDTQYF.

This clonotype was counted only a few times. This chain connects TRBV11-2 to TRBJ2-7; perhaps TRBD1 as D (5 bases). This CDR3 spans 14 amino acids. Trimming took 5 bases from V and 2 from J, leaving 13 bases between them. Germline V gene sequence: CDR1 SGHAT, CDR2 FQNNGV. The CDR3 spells CASSQTNRPYEQYF. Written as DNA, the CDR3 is TGTGCCAGCAGCCAAACGAACAGGCCCTACGAGCAGTACTTC.

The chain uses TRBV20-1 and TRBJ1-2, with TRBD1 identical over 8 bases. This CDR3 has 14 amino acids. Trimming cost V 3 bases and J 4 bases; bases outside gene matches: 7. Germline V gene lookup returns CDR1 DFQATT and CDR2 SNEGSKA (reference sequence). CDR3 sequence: CSASGRRGLYGYTF. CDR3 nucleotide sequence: TGCAGTGCTAGTGGTCGCAGGGGGCTCTATGGCTACACCTTC.

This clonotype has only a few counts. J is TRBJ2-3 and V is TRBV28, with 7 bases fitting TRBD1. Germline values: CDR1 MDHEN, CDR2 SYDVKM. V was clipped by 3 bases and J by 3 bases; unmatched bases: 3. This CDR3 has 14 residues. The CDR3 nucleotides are TGTGCCAGCAGTTTCCGGGACAGTACAGATACGCAGTATTTT. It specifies CASSFRDSTDTQYF.

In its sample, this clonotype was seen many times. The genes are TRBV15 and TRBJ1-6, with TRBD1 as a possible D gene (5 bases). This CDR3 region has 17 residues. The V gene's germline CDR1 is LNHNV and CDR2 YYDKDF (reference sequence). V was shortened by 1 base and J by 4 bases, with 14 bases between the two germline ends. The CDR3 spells CATSRVPGAGYNSPLHF. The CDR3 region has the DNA TGTGCCACCAGCAGAGTGCCCGGGGCCGGGTATAATTCACCCCTCCACTTT.

CDR3 protein: CSLDRDSYEQYF. CDR3 sequence (DNA): TGCAGTTTAGACAGGGACTCCTACGAGCAGTACTTC. This chain connects TRBV20-1 to TRBJ2-7, with 7 bases matching TRBD1. With 8 bases clipped from V and 0 bases from J, the junction kept 4 bases outside the gene matches. Germline CDR1 and CDR2: DFQATT and SNEGSKA (reference sequence). The CDR3 is made up of 12 amino acids.

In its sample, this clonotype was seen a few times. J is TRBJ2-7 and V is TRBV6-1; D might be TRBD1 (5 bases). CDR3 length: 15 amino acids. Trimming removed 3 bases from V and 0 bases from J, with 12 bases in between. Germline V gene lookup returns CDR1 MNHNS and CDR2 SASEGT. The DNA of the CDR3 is TGTGCCAGCAGTGACCCCGGCACAGGCTCCTACGAGCAGTACTTC. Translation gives CASSDPGTGSYEQYF.

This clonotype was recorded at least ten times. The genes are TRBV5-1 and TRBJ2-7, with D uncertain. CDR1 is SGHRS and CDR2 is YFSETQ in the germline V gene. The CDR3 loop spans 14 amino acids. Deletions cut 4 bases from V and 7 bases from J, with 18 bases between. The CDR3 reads CASSPGTAVGEQYF. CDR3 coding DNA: TGCGCCAGCAGCCCCGGAACCGCGGTTGGGGAGCAGTACTTC.

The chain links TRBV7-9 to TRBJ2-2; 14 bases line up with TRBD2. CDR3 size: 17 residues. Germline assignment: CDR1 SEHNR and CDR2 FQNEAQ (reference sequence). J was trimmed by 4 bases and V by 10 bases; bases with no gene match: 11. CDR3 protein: CATPGLAGAGTTGELFF. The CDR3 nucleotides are TGTGCCACCCCGGGACTAGCGGGAGCAGGTACCACCGGGGAGCTGTTTTTT.

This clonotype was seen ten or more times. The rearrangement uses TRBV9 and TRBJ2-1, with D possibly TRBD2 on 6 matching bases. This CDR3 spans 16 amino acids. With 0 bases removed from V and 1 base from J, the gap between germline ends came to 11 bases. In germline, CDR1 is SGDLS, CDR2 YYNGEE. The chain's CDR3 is CASSVGSSGSYNEQFF. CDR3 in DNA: TGTGCCAGCAGCGTAGGATCCAGCGGGTCCTACAATGAGCAGTTCTTC.

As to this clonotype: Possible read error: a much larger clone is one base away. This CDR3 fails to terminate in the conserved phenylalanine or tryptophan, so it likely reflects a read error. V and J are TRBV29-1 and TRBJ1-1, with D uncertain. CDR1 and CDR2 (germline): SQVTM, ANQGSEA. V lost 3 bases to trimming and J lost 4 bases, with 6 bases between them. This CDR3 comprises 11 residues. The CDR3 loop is CSVDALTEAFL. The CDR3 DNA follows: TGCAGCGTTGATGCCCTCACTGAAGCTTTCTTA.

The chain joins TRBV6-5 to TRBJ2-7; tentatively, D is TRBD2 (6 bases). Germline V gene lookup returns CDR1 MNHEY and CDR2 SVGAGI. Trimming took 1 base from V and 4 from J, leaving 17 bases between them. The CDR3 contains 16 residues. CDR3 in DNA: TGTGCCAGCAGTTACTTGACAGACTGGGGGGTATACGAGCAGTACTTC. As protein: CASSYLTDWGVYEQYF.

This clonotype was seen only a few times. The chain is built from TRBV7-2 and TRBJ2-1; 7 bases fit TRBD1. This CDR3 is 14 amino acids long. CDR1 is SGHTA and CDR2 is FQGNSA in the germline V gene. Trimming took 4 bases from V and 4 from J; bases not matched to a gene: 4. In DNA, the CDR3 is TGTGCCAGCAGCTGGGGACAGTCTTACAATGAGCAGTTCTTC. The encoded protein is CASSWGQSYNEQFF.

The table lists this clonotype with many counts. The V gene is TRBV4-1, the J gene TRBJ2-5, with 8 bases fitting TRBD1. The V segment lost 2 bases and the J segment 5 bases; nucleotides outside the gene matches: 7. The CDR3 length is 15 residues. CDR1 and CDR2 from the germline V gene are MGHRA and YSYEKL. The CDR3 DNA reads TGCGCCAGCAGCCAACCCGACAGGGGCCAGGAGACCCAGTACTTC. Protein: CASSQPDRGQETQYF.

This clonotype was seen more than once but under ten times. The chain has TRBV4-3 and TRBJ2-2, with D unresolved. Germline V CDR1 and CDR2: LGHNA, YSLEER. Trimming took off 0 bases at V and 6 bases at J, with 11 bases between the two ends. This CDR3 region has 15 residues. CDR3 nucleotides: TGCGCCAGCAGCCAAGATCCGGCGCAATCCGGGGAGCTGTTTTTT. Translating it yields CASSQDPAQSGELFF.

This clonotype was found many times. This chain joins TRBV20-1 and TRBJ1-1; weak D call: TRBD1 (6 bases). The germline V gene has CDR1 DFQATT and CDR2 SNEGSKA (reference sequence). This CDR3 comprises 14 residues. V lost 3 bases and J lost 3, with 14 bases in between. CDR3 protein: CSARPKGVDTEAFF. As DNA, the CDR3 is TGCAGTGCTAGGCCCAAGGGGGTAGACACTGAAGCTTTCTTT.

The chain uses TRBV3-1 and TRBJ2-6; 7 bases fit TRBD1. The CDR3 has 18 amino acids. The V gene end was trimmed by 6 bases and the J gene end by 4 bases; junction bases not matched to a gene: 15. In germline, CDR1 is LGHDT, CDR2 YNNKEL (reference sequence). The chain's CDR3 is CASRGGRTGSKGANVLTF. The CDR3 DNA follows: TGTGCCAGCAGGGGTGGCCGGACAGGAAGCAAGGGGGCCAACGTCCTGACTTTC.

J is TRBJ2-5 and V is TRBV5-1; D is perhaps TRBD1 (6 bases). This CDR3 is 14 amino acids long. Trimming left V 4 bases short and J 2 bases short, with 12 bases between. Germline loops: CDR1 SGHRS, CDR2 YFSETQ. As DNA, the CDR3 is TGCGCCAGCAGCCCCTACCAGGGGCAAGAGACCCAGTACTTC. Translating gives CASSPYQGQETQYF.

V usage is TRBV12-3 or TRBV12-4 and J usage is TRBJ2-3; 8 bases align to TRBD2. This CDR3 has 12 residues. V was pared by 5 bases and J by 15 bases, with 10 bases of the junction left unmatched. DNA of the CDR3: TGTGCCAGCAGTCCCCCCGCGGGGGGATTCTATTTT. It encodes CASSPPAGGFYF.

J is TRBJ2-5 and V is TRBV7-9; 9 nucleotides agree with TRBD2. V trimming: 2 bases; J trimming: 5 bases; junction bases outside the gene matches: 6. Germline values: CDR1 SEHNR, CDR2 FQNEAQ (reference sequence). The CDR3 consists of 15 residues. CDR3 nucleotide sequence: TGTGCCAGCAGCTTACCCGCGGGGGGGTCCGAGACCCAGTACTTC. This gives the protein CASSLPAGGSETQYF.

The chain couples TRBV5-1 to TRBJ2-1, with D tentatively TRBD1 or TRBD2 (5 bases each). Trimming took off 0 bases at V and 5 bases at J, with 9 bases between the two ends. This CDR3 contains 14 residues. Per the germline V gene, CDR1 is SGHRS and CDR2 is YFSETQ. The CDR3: CASSLVLGDNEQFF. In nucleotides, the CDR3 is TGCGCCAGCAGCTTGGTCCTGGGGGACAATGAGCAGTTCTTC.

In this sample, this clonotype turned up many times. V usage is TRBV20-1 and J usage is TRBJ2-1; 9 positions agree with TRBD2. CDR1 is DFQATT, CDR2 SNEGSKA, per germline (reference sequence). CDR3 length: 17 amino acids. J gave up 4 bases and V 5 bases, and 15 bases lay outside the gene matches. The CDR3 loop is CSAGVTSFAGGYNEQFF. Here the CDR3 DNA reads TGCAGTGCTGGGGTTACTTCTTTTGCGGGAGGGTACAATGAGCAGTTCTTC.

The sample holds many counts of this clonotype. DNA for the CDR3: TGCAGCGGCACCGGGACACCCCAAACCAATAATTCACCCCTCCACTTT. It yields the protein CSGTGTPQTNNSPLHF. The chain carries TRBV29-1 and TRBJ1-6, with D maybe TRBD1 (6 bases). CDR3 length: 16 residues. V gave up 7 bases and J gave up 5 bases, with 21 bases separating them. The germline V gene has CDR1 SQVTM and CDR2 ANQGSEA. The whole variable domain, remainder taken from reference TRBV29-1 and TRBJ1-6, is SAVISQKPSRDICQRGTSLTIQCQVDSQVTMMFWYRQQPGQSLTLIATANQGSEATYESGFVIDKFPISRPNLTFSTLTVSNMSPEDSSIYLCSGTGTPQTNNSPLHFGNGTRLTVT.

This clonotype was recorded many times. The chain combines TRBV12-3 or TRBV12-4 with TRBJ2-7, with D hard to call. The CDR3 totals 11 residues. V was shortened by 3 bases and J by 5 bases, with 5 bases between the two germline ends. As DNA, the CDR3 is TGTGCCAGCAGTTTCGCGGACGAGCAGTACTTC. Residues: CASSFADEQYF.

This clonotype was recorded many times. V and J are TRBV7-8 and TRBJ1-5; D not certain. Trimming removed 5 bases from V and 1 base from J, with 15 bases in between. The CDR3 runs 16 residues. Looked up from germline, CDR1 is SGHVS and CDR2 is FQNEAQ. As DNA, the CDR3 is TGTGCCAGCAGCCGTAGCCGAGTTATGAGCAATCAGCCCCAGCATTTT. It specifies CASSRSRVMSNQPQHF.